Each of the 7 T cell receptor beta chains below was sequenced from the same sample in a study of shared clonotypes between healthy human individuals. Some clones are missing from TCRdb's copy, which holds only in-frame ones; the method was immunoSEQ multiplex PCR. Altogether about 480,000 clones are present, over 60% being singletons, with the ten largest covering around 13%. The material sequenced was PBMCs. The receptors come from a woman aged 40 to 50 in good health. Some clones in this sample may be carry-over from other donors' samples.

CDR3 in DNA: TGTGCCAGTAGTATGGCGGGGGGTCTGAACACTGAAGCTTTCTTT. Protein sequence: CASSMAGGLNTEAFF. The chain has TRBV19 and TRBJ1-1; TRBD1 might be the D (5 bases). With 3 bases removed from V and 0 bases from J, the gap between germline ends came to 11 bases. The CDR3 loop spans 15 amino acids. Germline V CDR1 and CDR2: LNHDA, SQIVND (reference sequence).

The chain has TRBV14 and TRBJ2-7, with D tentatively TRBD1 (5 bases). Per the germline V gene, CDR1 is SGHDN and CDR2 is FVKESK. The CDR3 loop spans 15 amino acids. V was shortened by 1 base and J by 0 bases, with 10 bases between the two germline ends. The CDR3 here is CASSQGAGPSYEQYF. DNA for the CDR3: TGTGCCAGCAGCCAAGGTGCAGGGCCCTCCTACGAGCAGTACTTC.

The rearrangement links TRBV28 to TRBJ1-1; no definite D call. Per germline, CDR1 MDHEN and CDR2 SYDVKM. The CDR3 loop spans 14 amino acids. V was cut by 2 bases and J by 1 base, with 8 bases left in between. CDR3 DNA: TGTGCCAGCAGTTTAGGGATGTGGAACACTGAAGCTTTCTTT. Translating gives CASSLGMWNTEAFF.

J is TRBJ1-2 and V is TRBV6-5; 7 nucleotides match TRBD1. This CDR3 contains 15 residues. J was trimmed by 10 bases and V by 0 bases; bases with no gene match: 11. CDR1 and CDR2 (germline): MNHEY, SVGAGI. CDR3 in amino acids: CASSYSDRKAPVYTF. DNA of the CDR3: TGTGCCAGCAGTTACTCGGACAGGAAAGCCCCGGTCTACACCTTC.

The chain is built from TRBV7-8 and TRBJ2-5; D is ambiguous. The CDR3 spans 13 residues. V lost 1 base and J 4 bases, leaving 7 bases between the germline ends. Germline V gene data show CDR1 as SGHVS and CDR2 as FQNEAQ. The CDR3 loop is CASSLGVLETQYF. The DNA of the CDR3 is TGTGCCAGCAGCTTAGGCGTTCTAGAGACCCAGTACTTC.

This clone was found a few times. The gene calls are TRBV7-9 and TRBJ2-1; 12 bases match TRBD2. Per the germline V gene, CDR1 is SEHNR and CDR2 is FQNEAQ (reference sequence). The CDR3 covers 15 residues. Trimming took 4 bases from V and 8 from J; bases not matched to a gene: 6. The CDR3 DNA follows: TGTGCCAGCAGCTCGACTAGCGGGAGTGGGGATGAGCAGTTCTTC. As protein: CASSSTSGSGDEQFF. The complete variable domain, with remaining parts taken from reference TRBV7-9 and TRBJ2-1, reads DTGVSQNPRHKITKRGQNVTFRCDPISEHNRLYWYRQTLGQGPEFLTYFQNEAQLEKSRLLSDRFSAERPKGSFSTLEIQRTEQGDSAMYLCASSSTSGSGDEQFFGPGTRLTVL.

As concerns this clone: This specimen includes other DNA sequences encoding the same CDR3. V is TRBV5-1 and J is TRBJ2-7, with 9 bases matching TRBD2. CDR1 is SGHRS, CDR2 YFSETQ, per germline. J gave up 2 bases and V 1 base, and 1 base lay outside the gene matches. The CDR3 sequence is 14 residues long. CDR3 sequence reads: CASSLSSGAYEQYF. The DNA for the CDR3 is TGCGCCAGCAGCTTGTCTAGCGGGGCCTACGAGCAGTACTTC. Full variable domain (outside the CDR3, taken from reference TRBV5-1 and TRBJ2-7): KAGVTQTPRYLIKTRGQQVTLSCSPISGHRSVSWYQQTPGQGLQFLFEYFSETQRNKGNFPGRFSGRQFSNSRSEMNVSTLELGDSALYLCASSLSSGAYEQYFGPGTRLTVT.